The TCR beta chain under discussion was sequenced for a study of human T cells and chemical hapten exposure. Individual cDNA molecules in this library carried unique molecular identifiers. Each CDR3 protein is one row after TCRdb ran MiXCR on the RACE reads. The profile covers more than 80,000 distinct CDR3 sequences, with around 7% appearing a single time and about 1.4% taken by the ten largest. CDR3 length equals 12 residues. Trimming took 7 bases from V and 6 from J; bases not matched to a gene: 5. CDR1 and CDR2 from the germline V gene are GTSNPN and SVGIG (reference sequence). The time point: patch test 1, 2 weeks after DPC sensitization. The treatment is: therapeutic diphenylcyclopropenone sensitization with weekly scalp DPC.

This TCR was sampled from a woman aged 25 to 39 with alopecia areata. Some clones in this sample may be carry-over from other donors' samples. The specimen comprised whole blood, sampled in connection with sensitization to the hapten diphenylcyclopropenone (DPC). This sequence joins TRBV30 and TRBJ2-3, with 9 bases matching TRBD2. The CDR3 DNA reads TGTGCCTCGGCGGGGGGGCCGGATACGCAGTATTTT. The encoded protein is CASAGGPDTQYF.